A single sample is the source of the 5 T cell receptor beta chains below, sequenced in a study of spatial heterogeneity in lung cancer. Time point meaning: sample taken at primary tumor resection. General study points: Expanded alpha and beta TCR counts within tumors tracked tumor mutation counts.

No antigens are known for them. TCRdb passed the 5' RACE reads through MiXCR, listing each CDR3 protein once. Among more than 15,000 distinct CDR3 sequences listed, 6.2% were seen once. The input for sequencing was lung tumor tissue, taken at surgery. The receptors derive from a male donor with early-stage non-small cell lung cancer.

Ten or more counts support this clonotype. This beta chain lies outside the target of a library built for alpha chains; its clone size means little. The gene calls are TRBV20-1 and TRBJ2-1; 8 bases match TRBD1. This CDR3 has 14 amino acids. Germline lookup yields CDR1 DFQATT and CDR2 SNEGSKA (reference sequence). Losses at the gene ends were 3 bases for V and 7 bases for J; bases not matched to a gene: 8. The CDR3 sequence: CSASGQGAANEQFF. CDR3 sequence (DNA): TGCAGTGCTAGTGGGCAGGGGGCGGCAAATGAGCAGTTCTTC.

The sample holds many counts of this clonotype. Little can be read into the size of this beta chain, an off-target read in a library designed for alpha chains. This chain joins TRBV7-2 and TRBJ2-1; the D gene is possibly TRBD2 (6 bases). This CDR3 contains 14 residues. Germline V gene sequence: CDR1 SGHTA, CDR2 FQGNSA. Trimming took 1 base from V and 3 from J, leaving 7 bases between them. The CDR3 loop reads CASSLGTIYNEQFF. DNA for the CDR3: TGTGCCAGCAGCTTAGGGACTATCTACAATGAGCAGTTCTTC.

The table lists this clonotype with many counts. This beta chain slipped into a library made for alpha chains as a stray read, so its size is not meaningful. The rearrangement uses TRBV10-3 and TRBJ1-1, with D possibly being TRBD1 (5 bases). V dropped 3 bases and J dropped 3 bases, with 5 bases sitting between them. CDR1 ENHRY and CDR2 SYGVKD come from the germline V gene. The CDR3 spans 12 residues. CDR3 loop: CAISDRDTEAFF. As DNA, the CDR3 is TGTGCCATCAGTGACAGGGACACTGAAGCTTTCTTT.

By share, this clonotype ranks as medium-sized. With the library built for alpha chains, this beta chain is off target and its frequency is not meaningful. The V call is TRBV6-2 or TRBV6-3, the J call TRBJ1-5; D is unclear. V lost 2 bases, J lost 4 bases, and 6 bases lay in between. This CDR3 contains 13 residues. Germline CDR1 and CDR2: MNHEY and SVGEGT. In DNA form, the CDR3 reads TGTGCCAGCAGTTACATGGGGAATCAGCCCCAGCATTTT. As protein: CASSYMGNQPQHF.

This clonotype was detected ten times or more. This beta chain is an unintended read in a library built for alpha chains; its size means little. The chain has TRBV29-1 and TRBJ2-2, with D perhaps given as TRBD1 or TRBD2 (5 bases each). The CDR3 length is 14 residues. V was shortened by 5 bases and J by 0 bases, with 10 bases between the two germline ends. Germline loops: CDR1 SQVTM, CDR2 ANQGSEA. This CDR3 reads CSVPGTANTGELFF. CDR3 nucleotide sequence: TGCAGCGTTCCCGGGACGGCGAACACCGGGGAGCTGTTTTTT.